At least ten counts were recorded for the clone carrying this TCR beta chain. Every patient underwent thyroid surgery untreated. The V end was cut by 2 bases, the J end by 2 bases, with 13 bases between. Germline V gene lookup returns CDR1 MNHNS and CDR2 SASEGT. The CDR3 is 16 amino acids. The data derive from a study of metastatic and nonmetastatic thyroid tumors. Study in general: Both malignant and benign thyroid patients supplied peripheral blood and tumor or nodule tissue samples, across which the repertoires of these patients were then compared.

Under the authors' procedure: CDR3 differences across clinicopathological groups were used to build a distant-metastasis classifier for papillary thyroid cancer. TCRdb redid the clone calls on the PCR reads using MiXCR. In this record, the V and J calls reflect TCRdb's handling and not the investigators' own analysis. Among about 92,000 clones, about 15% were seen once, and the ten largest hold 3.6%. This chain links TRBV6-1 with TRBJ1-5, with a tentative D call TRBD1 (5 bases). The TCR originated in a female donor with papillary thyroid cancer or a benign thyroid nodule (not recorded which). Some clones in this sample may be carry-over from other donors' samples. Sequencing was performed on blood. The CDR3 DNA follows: TGTGCCAGCAGTGAAAGCGGGGGAAGGGGCAATCAGCCCCAGCATTTT. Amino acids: CASSESGGRGNQPQHF.